The 8 T cell receptor beta chains below come from one sample, sequenced in a study of blood T cell repertoires in COVID-19. Clones were sequenced by immunoSEQ multiplex PCR, and TCRdb holds only the in-frame ones, with some missing. The sample holds 70,000 to 95,000 clones, about 82% seen once. The source material was peripheral blood. Receptors were obtained from a man older than 75 with active or convalescent COVID-19.

J is TRBJ2-3 and V is TRBV28; D perhaps matches TRBD2 (7 bases). The V and J ends lost 5 bases and 2 bases respectively, with 17 bases between them. The germline CDR1 and CDR2 sequences are MDHEN and SYDVKM. This CDR3 region has 16 residues. The DNA for the CDR3 is TGTGCCAGCAGTCCCCGATGGGGGGGCTTCACAGATACGCAGTATTTT. Protein product: CASSPRWGGFTDTQYF.

This rearrangement joins TRBV19 to TRBJ1-4; 7 bases align to TRBD1. The J segment lost 6 bases and the V segment lost 5 bases, leaving 12 bases of the junction unmatched. The CDR3 is 16 residues long. The germline V gene has CDR1 LNHDA and CDR2 SQIVND (reference sequence). The CDR3 here is CASSAPGTVGYEKLFF. CDR3 nucleotides: TGTGCCAGTAGTGCTCCCGGGACAGTCGGCTATGAAAAACTGTTTTTT. The full variable domain, with the rest looked up from reference TRBV19 and TRBJ1-4, is DGGITQSPKYLFRKEGQNVTLSCEQNLNHDAMYWYRQDPGQGLRLIYYSQIVNDFQKGDIAEGYSVSREKKESFPLTVTSAQKNPTAFYLCASSAPGTVGYEKLFFGSGTQLSVL.

V and J are TRBV5-1 and TRBJ2-5; 7 bases are shared with TRBD1. The V gene end was trimmed by 0 bases and the J gene end by 1 base; junction bases not matched to a gene: 3. The germline CDR1 and CDR2 sequences are SGHRS and YFSETQ. This CDR3 is 15 amino acids long. CDR3 DNA sequence: TGCGCCAGCAGCTTGGGACAGGGTTCCCAAGAGACCCAGTACTTC. Translated, it gives CASSLGQGSQETQYF.

V usage is TRBV6-5 and J usage is TRBJ1-5; 9 bases agree with TRBD1. CDR3 size: 14 residues. Germline assignment: CDR1 MNHEY and CDR2 SVGAGI. The ends lost 6 bases at V and 6 bases at J; junction bases unmatched: 6. The CDR3 reads CASSRDRVAQPQHF. CDR3 bases: TGTGCCAGCAGCCGGGACAGGGTGGCTCAGCCCCAGCATTTT.

In its sample, this clone was seen once. This chain uses TRBV5-6 with TRBJ1-1; 8 bases fit TRBD1. CDR1 SGHDT and CDR2 YYEEEE come from the germline V gene. The CDR3 spans 13 residues. J gave up 3 bases and V 4 bases, and 2 bases lay outside the gene matches. The CDR3 DNA follows: TGTGCCAGCAGCGAGGACAGGGACACTGAAGCTTTCTTT. Translating it yields CASSEDRDTEAFF.

This sequence joins TRBV25-1 and TRBJ2-5; TRBD1 aligns across 7 bases. V lost 9 bases, J lost 2 bases, and 12 bases stayed unmatched. This CDR3 spans 15 amino acids. Germline CDR1 reads MGHDK; CDR2 reads SYGVNS. The CDR3 bases are TGTGCCAGTAAGACAGGGCAAATACGTCAAGAGACCCAGTACTTC. Protein: CASKTGQIRQETQYF. The full variable domain, its missing parts supplied by reference TRBV25-1 and TRBJ2-5, is EADIYQTPRYLVIGTGKKITLECSQTMGHDKMYWYQQDPGMELHLIHYSYGVNSTEKGDLSSESTVSRIRTEHFPLTLESARPSHTSQYLCASKTGQIRQETQYFGPGTRLLVL.

The chain combines TRBV6-5 with TRBJ1-6; possible D gene TRBD1, 5 bases. Germline V gene lookup returns CDR1 MNHEY and CDR2 SVGAGI. This CDR3 has 13 residues. Deletions cut 7 bases from V and 7 bases from J, with 11 bases between. The CDR3 DNA reads TGTGCCAGCATTAGACAGTGGAATTCACCCCTCCACTTT. This translates into CASIRQWNSPLHF.

This clone was counted a single time. The gene calls are TRBV5-1 and TRBJ1-1, with D maybe TRBD1 (6 bases). The CDR3 totals 18 residues. Germline CDR1 and CDR2: SGHRS and YFSETQ. V lost 4 bases and J 4 bases, leaving 26 bases between the germline ends. The DNA for the CDR3 is TGCGCCAGCAGCCTGTCTGGGTCCTCTCAGGGGTCGCGCACTGAAGCTTTCTTT. This gives the protein CASSLSGSSQGSRTEAFF.